This TCR beta chain is from a study of T cell responses to AZD1222 COVID-19 vaccine. Trimming pared 2 bases from V and 2 bases from J, leaving 18 bases between. Per germline, CDR1 KGHSH and CDR2 LQKENI. The CDR3 covers 17 residues. The repertoire was sequenced with immunoSEQ multiplex PCR; TCRdb's copy has only in-frame clones and lacks some. The table shows about 120,000 clones, with about nine tenths occurring only once. Study conclusions and caveats: Variant regions that are unmutated are reportedly the target of nearly half of spike-specific TCRs. No day 14 peak samples; only post-peak repertoires were characterized.

For this clone: What it binds is not known.

The chain joins TRBV18 to TRBJ2-5; D not resolved. This TCR derives from an adult who received the AZD1222 COVID-19 vaccine. Sample: peripheral blood, taken 28 days after the second AZD1222 dose. Here the CDR3 reads CASSPVRASPIQETQYF. The DNA of the CDR3 is TGTGCCAGCTCACCAGTCCGCGCTAGTCCCATACAAGAGACCCAGTACTTC.